Presented here are 15 T cell receptor beta chains from one specimen sequenced in a study of OX40 agonist ivuxolimab in advanced cancers. Repertoires were generated with immunoSEQ multiplex PCR, while TCRdb's copy carries only in-frame clones and drops some. This sample has roughly 43,000 clones; approximately 86% occur once, and the top ten carry under 40%. Material: CD4+ or CD8+ T cells sorted from blood, obtained in a trial of the OX40 agonist ivuxolimab. The receptors stem from an adult with an advanced solid tumor such as melanoma, head and neck, liver or kidney cancer.

This clone appeared a single time. The chain couples TRBV27 to TRBJ1-2; D call uncertain. The CDR3 has 14 amino acids. Trimming cost V 1 base and J 2 bases, with 8 bases left between them. The germline gives CDR1 MNHEY, CDR2 SMNVEV (reference sequence). The DNA for the CDR3 is TGTGCCAGCAGTTTATTGGGTAAAAACTATGGCTACACCTTC. Translation gives CASSLLGKNYGYTF.

The chain links TRBV29-1 to TRBJ2-1; D possibly corresponds to TRBD1 (6 bases). The V gene lost 4 bases and the J gene lost 11 bases, with 12 bases spanning the gap. In germline, CDR1 is SQVTM, CDR2 ANQGSEA. This CDR3 comprises 11 residues. The CDR3 DNA is TGCAGCGTTGGCGTAGGACAGCAGCAGTTCTTC. Its translation: CSVGVGQQQFF.

This chain joins TRBV27 and TRBJ2-3; TRBD2 aligns across 11 bases. The CDR3 spans 17 residues. Germline V lookup: CDR1 MNHEY, CDR2 SMNVEV (reference sequence). The V gene end was trimmed by 5 bases and the J gene end by 2 bases; junction bases not matched to a gene: 9. CDR3 sequence: CASSRRTSGGATDTQYF. The CDR3 DNA follows: TGTGCCAGCAGTCGTCGAACTAGCGGGGGAGCCACAGATACGCAGTATTTT.

The chain employs TRBV5-1 and TRBJ2-5; 9 bases map to TRBD2. Trimming took 2 bases from V and 2 from J; bases not matched to a gene: 1. The germline V gene encodes CDR1 SGHRS and CDR2 YFSETQ. CDR3 length equals 14 residues. CDR3 loop: CASSLTSGQETQYF. The CDR3, as DNA: TGCGCCAGCAGCTTAACTAGCGGGCAAGAGACCCAGTACTTC.

This chain joins TRBV7-2 and TRBJ2-7; 7 nucleotides agree with TRBD1. V shed 1 base, J shed 2 bases, and the junction held 2 bases outside the gene matches. Germline V CDR1 and CDR2: SGHTA, FQGNSA. The CDR3 has 14 residues. CDR3: CASSLGDRPYEQYF. DNA for the CDR3: TGTGCCAGCAGCTTAGGGGACAGACCCTACGAGCAGTACTTC.

The chain couples TRBV7-9 to TRBJ1-5; no definite D call. Germline V gene lookup returns CDR1 SEHNR and CDR2 FQNEAQ (reference sequence). There are 13 residues in the CDR3. Deletions cut 5 bases from V and 1 base from J, with 6 bases between. The DNA of the CDR3 is TGTGCCAGCAGCCGTGACAGCAATCAGCCCCAGCATTTT. Translated, it gives CASSRDSNQPQHF.

V gene TRBV5-4 combines with J gene TRBJ1-2; weak D call: TRBD1 (6 bases). Looked up from germline, CDR1 is SGHNT and CDR2 is YYREEE (reference sequence). V was shortened by 0 bases and J by 9 bases, with 18 bases between the two germline ends. The CDR3 extends over 15 amino acids. In DNA, the CDR3 is TGTGCCAGCAGCTTGGGTTCGACCAGACAGGCGAGCTACACCTTC. It is translated as CASSLGSTRQASYTF. The variable domain in full, completed from reference TRBV5-4 and TRBJ1-2, reads ETGVTQSPTHLIKTRGQQVTLRCSSQSGHNTVSWYQQALGQGPQFIFQYYREEENGRGNFPPRFSGLQFPNYSSELNVNALELDDSALYLCASSLGSTRQASYTFGSGTRLTVV.

This chain uses TRBV7-6 with TRBJ2-6; D gene uncertain. V lost 5 bases and J 1 base, leaving 12 bases between the germline ends. The CDR3 runs to 16 residues. The V gene's germline CDR1 is SGHVS and CDR2 FNYEAQ. The CDR3 is CASSPPGRSGANVLTF. CDR3 DNA sequence: TGTGCCAGCAGCCCTCCAGGTCGGTCTGGGGCCAACGTCCTGACTTTC.

This clone showed up just a few times. The chain employs TRBV7-9 and TRBJ1-5; the D gene is possibly TRBD1 (6 bases). Trimming took off 5 bases at V and 5 bases at J, with 16 bases between the two ends. CDR1 and CDR2 from the germline V gene are SEHNR and FQNEAQ (reference sequence). CDR3 length equals 15 residues. CDR3 residues: CASSATGTNDQPQHF. CDR3 DNA sequence: TGTGCCAGCAGCGCTACCGGGACAAACGATCAGCCCCAGCATTTT.

The J gene is TRBJ1-1, the V gene TRBV28; a weak D match, TRBD1 (5 bases). In germline, CDR1 is MDHEN, CDR2 SYDVKM. This CDR3 has 16 amino acids. Trimming left V 6 bases short and J 4 bases short, with 21 bases between. The DNA for the CDR3 is TGTGCCAGCAGCTACGCTAGGGACGTGGGATCCACTGAAGCTTTCTTT. It is translated as CASSYARDVGSTEAFF.

The chain has TRBV7-9 and TRBJ1-1; D gene uncertain. The CDR3 is 13 amino acids. CDR1 and CDR2 (germline): SEHNR, FQNEAQ (reference sequence). Trimming took 5 bases from V and 1 from J, leaving 8 bases between them. The CDR3 loop is CASSQTQNTEAFF. The CDR3 DNA reads TGTGCCAGCAGCCAGACACAGAACACTGAAGCTTTCTTT.

V and J are TRBV28 and TRBJ2-7, with no clear D. Germline CDR1 MDHEN, CDR2 SYDVKM. This CDR3 spans 13 amino acids. The V end lost 6 bases, the J end lost 2 bases, and 11 bases lay between the germline ends. This CDR3 is CASRTEGPYEQYF. CDR3 coding DNA: TGTGCCAGCAGGACGGAAGGTCCCTACGAGCAGTACTTC.

The V gene is TRBV30, the J gene TRBJ2-7, with TRBD1 matching over 11 bases. The CDR3 has 14 residues. Unmatched junction bases numbered 5, after V lost 1 base and J lost 6 bases. The germline CDR1 and CDR2 sequences are GTSNPN and SVGIG (reference sequence). CDR3 region: CAWSAGQGGSEQYF. As DNA, the CDR3 is TGTGCCTGGAGTGCGGGACAGGGGGGATCCGAGCAGTACTTC.

This clone was seen a few times. The chain couples TRBV19 to TRBJ1-3; D is unclear. CDR1 LNHDA and CDR2 SQIVND come from the germline V gene (reference sequence). The CDR3 is 13 residues long. V shed 1 base and J shed 3 bases, with 4 bases lying between them. For the CDR3, the DNA is TGTGCCAGTAGTATAGCCGATGGAAACACCATATATTTT. Translated, it gives CASSIADGNTIYF.

The chain combines TRBV6-1 with TRBJ1-5; D uncertain. The germline CDR1 and CDR2 sequences are MNHNS and SASEGT. Trimming took off 2 bases at V and 0 bases at J, with 8 bases between the two ends. The CDR3 has 15 amino acids. The CDR3 spells CASSEITDSNQPQHF. The DNA for the CDR3 is TGTGCCAGCAGTGAAATCACAGATAGCAATCAGCCCCAGCATTTT.